This is a list of T cell receptor beta chains from one sample in a study of beta chain features in type 1 diabetes. Sequenced by immunoSEQ multiplex PCR; TCRdb stores in-frame clones only, minus some. The sample has 500,000 to 850,000 clones; about 14% are singletons. The specimen was naive CD4+ T cells from blood. Receptor source: a man between 18 and 35 years old with type 1 diabetes. The CDR3 runs from the conserved cysteine through the conserved F or W. A D gene is named only where the DNA matches it firmly. Only part of the rows carry a size: once, few, many, or a class if the clone is expanded.

size | D | J | V | CDR3 | DNA
. | . | TRBJ2-6 | TRBV29-1 | CSIDYQVSGANVLTF | TGCAGCATTGATTACCAAGTCTCTGGGGCCAACGTCCTGACTTTC
. | TRBD2 | TRBJ2-1 | TRBV29-1 | CSVGLIAGHNEQFF | TGCAGCGTTGGGTTGATAGCGGGACACAATGAGCAGTTCTTC
. | . | TRBJ2-7 | TRBV28 | CASSPIRRVNEQYF | TGTGCCAGCAGTCCTATACGGAGGGTTAACGAGCAGTACTTC
. | TRBD2 | TRBJ2-5 | TRBV25-1 | CASRGRDRETQYF | TGTGCCAGCAGGGGGAGGGACCGAGAGACCCAGTACTTC
few | TRBD2 | TRBJ2-1 | TRBV23-1 | CASSHAGGPGLGLHEQFF | TGCGCCAGCAGTCACGCCGGTGGCCCGGGACTAGGCCTACACGAGCAGTTCTTC
few | TRBD1 | TRBJ1-3 | TRBV11-2 | CASSRTGLSGNTIYF | TGTGCCAGCAGCCGGACAGGCCTCTCTGGAAACACCATATATTTT
. | TRBD2 | TRBJ2-3 | TRBV5-1 | CASSKISGRTTDTQYF | TGCGCCAGCAGTAAGATTAGCGGGAGGACGACAGATACGCAGTATTTT
. | . | TRBJ2-3 | TRBV5-4 | CASSPTGTPQDTQYF | TGTGCCAGCAGCCCTACGGGGACTCCACAAGATACGCAGTATTTT
once | . | TRBJ2-5 | TRBV5-4 | CASSSYPGAGEETQYF | TGTGCCAGCAGCTCCTACCCCGGAGCGGGCGAAGAGACCCAGTACTTC
. | . | TRBJ1-1 | TRBV11-2 | CASSDATANTEAFF | TGTGCCAGCAGCGACGCGACGGCGAACACTGAAGCTTTCTTT
. | . | TRBJ1-1 | TRBV7-3 | CASSLTGDTEAFF | TGTGCCAGCAGCTTGACAGGAGACACTGAAGCTTTCTTT
few | . | TRBJ2-3 | TRBV4-2 | CASSQVGAVTDTQYF | TGTGCCAGCAGCCAAGTTGGTGCAGTGACAGATACGCAGTATTTT
. | TRBD1 | TRBJ2-3 | TRBV10-3 | CAISRTGDTDTQYF | TGTGCCATCAGTCGGACAGGAGACACAGATACGCAGTATTTT
few | TRBD2 | TRBJ2-1 | TRBV9 | CASSVDGRGRANEQFF | TGTGCCAGCAGCGTAGATGGGAGGGGCAGGGCCAATGAGCAGTTCTTC
. | . | TRBJ1-6 | TRBV6-5 | CASSGTNSPLHF | TGTGCCAGCAGTGGAACTAATTCACCCCTCCACTTT
. | . | TRBJ1-5 | TRBV28 | CASSQGGRNQPQHF | TGTGCCAGCAGTCAAGGGGGTCGGAATCAGCCCCAGCATTTT
few | . | TRBJ2-5 | TRBV10-3 | CAISLLAPGTQYF | TGTGCCATCAGTCTCCTAGCGCCGGGGACCCAGTACTTC
. | . | TRBJ2-2 | TRBV27 | CASSSGAYTGELFF | TGTGCCAGCAGTTCAGGGGCGTACACCGGGGAGCTGTTTTTT
few | . | TRBJ2-7 | TRBV28 | CASSLRGRSSYEQYF | TGTGCCAGCAGCCTCAGGGGACGAAGCTCCTACGAGCAGTACTTC
. | . | TRBJ2-1 | TRBV19 | CATQGRGLRANEQFF | TGTGCCACCCAAGGTAGGGGCTTAAGGGCCAATGAGCAGTTCTTC
few | . | TRBJ2-7 | TRBV20-1 | CSGRGAYEQYF | TGCAGTGGGCGGGGCGCCTACGAGCAGTACTTC
. | . | TRBJ2-1 | TRBV13 | CASSLGPSNEQFF | TGTGCCAGCAGCCTCGGGCCTAGCAATGAGCAGTTCTTC
few | . | TRBJ2-5 | TRBV7-9 | CASSRRAQETQYF | TGTGCCAGCAGCCGAAGGGCTCAAGAGACCCAGTACTTC
. | . | TRBJ2-4 | TRBV25-1 | CASSEYRQGGKLNIQYF | TGTGCCAGCAGTGAATATCGCCAGGGAGGAAAGTTGAACATTCAGTACTTC
few | TRBD1 | TRBJ2-7 | TRBV29-1 | CSAWTGGRSRGYEQYF | TGCAGCGCCTGGACAGGGGGCCGATCTAGGGGATACGAGCAGTACTTC
. | . | TRBJ2-7 | TRBV6-6 | CASSPPGPAYEQYF | TGTGCCAGCAGCCCCCCCGGTCCCGCCTACGAGCAGTACTTC
. | . | TRBJ1-1 | TRBV30 | CACETGTANTEAFF | TGTGCCTGCGAAACCGGGACCGCGAACACTGAAGCTTTCTTT
few | . | TRBJ2-6 | TRBV7-9 | CASSFRQLQFAGANVLTF | TGTGCCAGCAGCTTCCGACAGCTTCAATTCGCCGGGGCCAACGTCCTGACTTTC
few | . | TRBJ1-6 | TRBV7-9 | CASSLKSPLHF | TGTGCCAGCAGCTTAAAATCACCCCTCCACTTT
many | . | TRBJ2-6 | TRBV10-3 | CAISEGFSGANVLTF | TGTGCCATCAGTGAGGGCTTCTCTGGGGCCAACGTCCTGACTTTC
. | TRBD1 | TRBJ2-3 | TRBV7-3 | CASSSQGAGDTQYF | TGTGCCAGCAGCTCGCAGGGGGCAGGGGATACGCAGTATTTT
few | . | TRBJ2-1 | TRBV5-4 | CASRTGLGNEQFF | TGTGCCAGCAGAACTGGCCTCGGCAATGAGCAGTTCTTC
once | TRBD2 | TRBJ2-7 | TRBV6-1 | CASGLAGGNEQYF | TGTGCCAGCGGACTAGCGGGAGGAAACGAGCAGTACTTC
few | . | TRBJ2-4 | TRBV7-9 | CAIEAGGDIQYF | TGTGCCATCGAGGCCGGAGGTGACATTCAGTACTTC
. | . | TRBJ2-1 | TRBV5-1 | CASSLVSGLEYNEQFF | TGCGCCAGCAGCTTGGTGTCAGGGCTGGAATACAATGAGCAGTTCTTC
few | TRBD2 | TRBJ2-1 | TRBV30 | CAWSSLLGTSSNEQFF | TGTGCCTGGAGTTCCCTACTCGGGACTAGCAGCAATGAGCAGTTCTTC
few | . | TRBJ2-4 | TRBV7-9 | CASSLEGGRNIQYF | TGTGCCAGCAGCTTAGAAGGGGGTAGGAACATTCAGTACTTC
few | . | TRBJ1-2 | TRBV5-1 | CASSPNRDGYTF | TGCGCCAGCAGTCCAAACAGGGACGGCTACACCTTC
few | TRBD1 | TRBJ1-3 | TRBV7-9 | CASSLGTGRSGNTIYF | TGTGCCAGCAGCTTAGGGACAGGACGCTCTGGAAACACCATATATTTT
few | . | TRBJ2-5 | TRBV29-1 | CSVGLGSTQYF | TGCAGCGTTGGACTCGGGTCTACCCAGTACTTC
. | . | TRBJ1-1 | TRBV7-3 | CASSHGSGTMNTEAFF | TGTGCCAGCAGCCATGGGTCGGGCACCATGAACACTGAAGCTTTCTTT
few | . | TRBJ1-1 | TRBV29-1 | CSVVTYVDTEAFF | TGCAGCGTTGTGACATATGTGGACACTGAAGCTTTCTTT
few | TRBD1 | TRBJ2-7 | TRBV30 | CAWEGQGKRGVQYF | TGTGCCTGGGAAGGACAGGGGAAAAGAGGAGTGCAGTACTTC
few | TRBD2 | TRBJ2-7 | TRBV2 | CASSVGTSSGYEQYF | TGTGCCAGCAGTGTTGGGACTAGCAGTGGGTACGAGCAGTACTTC
. | . | TRBJ1-1 | TRBV5-6 | CASSRWGVTELFF | TGTGCCAGCAGCCGCTGGGGGGTCACTGAACTGTTCTTT
. | . | TRBJ1-1 | TRBV6-5 | CASSLGGSTEAFF | TGTGCCAGCAGTTTAGGGGGAAGCACTGAAGCTTTCTTT
. | . | TRBJ2-7 | TRBV28 | CASSLRDEQYF | TGTGCCAGCAGCCTTCGGGACGAGCAGTACTTC
few | . | TRBJ2-7 | TRBV1 | CTSSQDKEFGQYF | TGCACCAGCAGCCAAGATAAGGAGTTCGGGCAGTACTTC
. | . | TRBJ2-5 | TRBV28 | CASSLPSVETQYF | TGTGCCAGCAGTTTGCCGTCTGTAGAGACCCAGTACTTC
. | . | TRBJ2-2 | TRBV4-1 | CASSQEDRTGELFF | TGCGCCAGCAGCCAAGAAGATCGAACCGGGGAGCTGTTTTTT
few | TRBD1 | TRBJ2-6 | TRBV9 | CASSVGTGLSGANVLTF | TGTGCCAGCAGCGTCGGGACAGGACTATCTGGGGCCAACGTCCTGACTTTC
few | TRBD2 | TRBJ2-1 | TRBV2 | CASRLAADNEQFF | TGTGCCAGCAGACTAGCGGCCGACAATGAGCAGTTCTTC
. | . | TRBJ2-7 | TRBV28 | CASRPDRKGYYEQYF | TGTGCCAGCAGGCCCGACAGGAAGGGTTACTACGAGCAGTACTTC
. | . | TRBJ2-7 | TRBV11-2 | CASSPDSEQYF | TGTGCCAGCAGCCCCGATAGCGAGCAGTACTTC
few | . | TRBJ1-5 | TRBV2 | CASSDRGYQPQHF | TGTGCCAGCAGTGACAGGGGATATCAGCCCCAGCATTTT